Shown below are 18 T cell receptor beta chains from a single sample sequenced in a study of vaccination and CD4 T cells after COVID-19. For these TCRs, the target antigens are not known. With the Oncomine TCR Beta short-read assay, DNA from cultured CD4+ T cells was sequenced. MiXCR, applied by TCRdb to the PCR reads, yields one record per CDR3 protein. The sample has several thousand distinct CDR3 sequences, approximately 42% seen once; the top ten hold 47%. Regarding treatment: roughly 10-day PBMC culture with coronavirus spike peptide pools or control peptides (ViraFEST assay). During the years 2011-2018, before the COVID-19 pandemic, the unexposed donor's CD4+ T cells were collected. The sequencing sample was made of CD4+ T cells from blood, cultured in vitro. These receptors were obtained from a human donor in good health.

The rearrangement links TRBV28 to TRBJ1-2, with 10 positions matching TRBD1. Germline V CDR1 and CDR2: MDHEN, SYDVKM. Trimming at V came to 8 bases and at J to 2 bases, leaving 5 bases not matched to a gene. This CDR3 contains 14 residues. CDR3 nucleotide sequence: TGTGCCAGCGGTGGACAGGGGGGGAACTATGGCTACACCTTC. It is translated as CASGGQGGNYGYTF.

The chain links TRBV18 to TRBJ1-1; D is ambiguous. Germline lookup yields CDR1 KGHSH and CDR2 LQKENI. V shed 2 bases and J shed 0 bases, with 7 bases lying between them. The CDR3 totals 14 residues. Here the CDR3 DNA reads TGTGCCAGCTCACCAAAACCCCTGAACACTGAAGCTTTCTTT. It translates to CASSPKPLNTEAFF. The full variable domain, with the rest looked up from reference TRBV18 and TRBJ1-1, is NAGVMQNPRHLVRRRGQEARLRCSPMKGHSHVYWYRQLPEEGLKFMVYLQKENIIDESGMPKERFSAEFPKEGPSILRIQQVVRGDSAAYFCASSPKPLNTEAFFGQGTRLTVV.

There are a few counts of this clonotype. The chain links TRBV12-3 or TRBV12-4 to TRBJ1-5, with 10 bases matching TRBD1. The CDR3 is made up of 15 amino acids. The ends lost 0 bases at V and 7 bases at J; junction bases unmatched: 3. Here the CDR3 DNA reads TGTGCCAGCAGTTTAGCGTCGACAGGGGGCCAGCCCCAGCATTTT. Amino acids: CASSLASTGGQPQHF.

The gene calls are TRBV11-2 and TRBJ2-5; 9 positions match TRBD2. The J segment lost 3 bases and the V segment lost 1 base, leaving 12 bases of the junction unmatched. The CDR3 consists of 18 residues. Germline values: CDR1 SGHAT, CDR2 FQNNGV. CDR3 in amino acids: CASSLVFALAGPEETQYF. DNA for the CDR3: TGTGCCAGCAGCTTAGTATTCGCCCTAGCGGGGCCGGAAGAGACCCAGTACTTC.

This chain connects TRBV5-1 to TRBJ2-5; 11 nucleotides align to TRBD2. Germline V gene lookup returns CDR1 SGHRS and CDR2 YFSETQ. CDR3 length equals 16 residues. Unmatched junction bases numbered 3, after V lost 1 base and J lost 1 base. The CDR3 DNA follows: TGCGCCAGCAGCTTGATCCTAGCGGGGGGCCAAGAGACCCAGTACTTC. This gives the protein CASSLILAGGQETQYF.

The V and J genes are TRBV7-8 and TRBJ1-5; weak D call: TRBD1 (6 bases). Looked up from germline, CDR1 is SGHVS and CDR2 is FQNEAQ. CDR3 length: 14 amino acids. The germline V and J ends were trimmed by 1 base and 6 bases, with 10 bases remaining between them. CDR3 sequence reads: CASSLVQGGQPQHF. The CDR3 nucleotides are TGTGCCAGCAGCTTAGTACAGGGAGGTCAGCCCCAGCATTTT.

This rearrangement joins TRBV6-4 to TRBJ1-5; possible D gene TRBD1, 5 bases. V lost 3 bases, J lost 7 bases, and 10 bases lay in between. CDR1 is MRHNA and CDR2 is SNTAGT in the germline V gene. This CDR3 has 13 amino acids. This CDR3 is CASSEQWGQPQHF. Here the CDR3 DNA reads TGTGCCAGCAGTGAACAGTGGGGGCAGCCCCAGCATTTT.

This clonotype came up a few times. The J gene is TRBJ2-5, the V gene TRBV5-1; no clear D gene. The CDR3 extends over 15 amino acids. Trimming took 0 bases from V and 3 from J, leaving 12 bases between them. The germline V gene encodes CDR1 SGHRS and CDR2 YFSETQ. CDR3 region: CASSLGSSTKETQYF. CDR3 in DNA: TGCGCCAGCAGCTTGGGGTCGTCTACAAAAGAGACCCAGTACTTC.

This clonotype was found a few times. In nucleotides, the CDR3 is TGTGCCAGCAGCTCCCATTTCGGGGAGCTGTTTTTT. This codes for CASSSHFGELFF. The chain joins TRBV7-2 to TRBJ2-2; no clear D gene. This CDR3 comprises 12 residues. Trimming took off 4 bases at V and 7 bases at J, with 7 bases between the two ends. Germline lookup yields CDR1 SGHTA and CDR2 FQGNSA. Full variable domain (remainder filled in from reference TRBV7-2 and TRBJ2-2): GAGVSQSPSNKVTEKGKDVELRCDPISGHTALYWYRQSLGQGLEFLIYFQGNSAPDKSGLPSDRFSAERTGGSVSTLTIQRTQQEDSAVYLCASSSHFGELFFGEGSRLTVL.

The chain has TRBV20-1 and TRBJ2-1; 9 bases fit TRBD1. The germline V gene encodes CDR1 DFQATT and CDR2 SNEGSKA (reference sequence). V was pared by 1 base and J by 8 bases, with 18 bases of the junction left unmatched. CDR3 size: 18 residues. As DNA, the CDR3 is TGCAGTGCTAGAGGAAGAGAACGGTTTGGACAGGGGAGCGATGAGCAGTTCTTC. Translated, it gives CSARGRERFGQGSDEQFF.

A few counts support this clonotype. This chain connects TRBV6-1 to TRBJ1-2, with 9 bases identical to TRBD1. V was pared by 5 bases and J by 5 bases, with 3 bases of the junction left unmatched. Germline assignment: CDR1 MNHNS and CDR2 SASEGT. CDR3 length: 13 residues. CDR3: CASSPGTGYGYTF. The CDR3 nucleotides are TGTGCCAGCAGTCCCGGGACAGGGTATGGCTACACCTTC.

This clonotype was observed a handful of times. The chain joins TRBV20-1 to TRBJ2-7; 9 bases fit TRBD1. V gave up 3 bases and J gave up 6 bases; unmatched junction bases: 9. This CDR3 spans 14 amino acids. Germline CDR1 and CDR2: DFQATT and SNEGSKA (reference sequence). DNA for the CDR3: TGCAGTGCTAGTTTTACAGGGGGCGGTTTCGAGCAGTACTTC. Its translation is CSASFTGGGFEQYF.

This clonotype was seen a few times. The rearrangement links TRBV6-1 to TRBJ1-6; TRBD1 matches 9 bases. The CDR3 covers 13 residues. Germline-derived CDR1 and CDR2 are MNHNS and SASEGT. The V segment lost 9 bases and the J segment 5 bases; nucleotides outside the gene matches: 2. The CDR3 nucleotides read TGTGCCAGTAGGACAGGGGATAATTCACCCCTCCACTTT. Protein sequence: CASRTGDNSPLHF.

By share of the sample, this clonotype is medium-sized. V and J are TRBV7-9 and TRBJ1-5; D uncertain. This CDR3 is built from 14 residues. Looked up from germline, CDR1 is SEHNR and CDR2 is FQNEAQ (reference sequence). V gave up 1 base and J gave up 4 bases, with 8 bases separating them. CDR3 protein: CASSLVGINQPQHF. For the CDR3, the DNA is TGTGCCAGCAGCTTAGTAGGGATAAATCAGCCCCAGCATTTT. The full variable domain, in which reference TRBV7-9 and TRBJ1-5 provide the parts outside the CDR3, is DTGVSQNPRHKITKRGQNVTFRCDPISEHNRLYWYRQTLGQGPEFLTYFQNEAQLEKSRLLSDRFSAERPKGSFSTLEIQRTEQGDSAMYLCASSLVGINQPQHFGDGTRLSIL.

The J gene is TRBJ2-7, the V gene TRBV10-3, with no clear D. The length of the CDR3 is 13 residues. Germline V gene data show CDR1 as ENHRY and CDR2 as SYGVKD. Trimming took off 2 bases at V and 1 base at J, with 6 bases between the two ends. The CDR3 sequence is CAISENASYEQYF. Written as DNA, the CDR3 is TGTGCCATCAGTGAGAATGCTTCCTACGAGCAGTACTTC.

V and J are TRBV30 and TRBJ1-2, with D uncertain. The germline gives CDR1 GTSNPN, CDR2 SVGIG (reference sequence). The CDR3 is made up of 13 amino acids. Trimming stripped 5 bases from V and 3 bases from J, with 13 bases between. The CDR3 DNA is TGTGCCTGGTTGGGCGAGATTTACTATGGCTACACCTTC. Translated, it gives CAWLGEIYYGYTF.

V is TRBV6-1 and J is TRBJ1-3; 8 nucleotides align to TRBD1. CDR1 is MNHNS, CDR2 SASEGT, per germline. This CDR3 is 16 amino acids long. Trimming at V came to 6 bases and at J to 0 bases, leaving 7 bases not matched to a gene. CDR3 bases: TGTGCCAGCAGCAACGGACAGGGTTCCTCTGGAAACACCATATATTTT. Translated, it gives CASSNGQGSSGNTIYF.

By proportion, this clonotype is medium-sized. This rearrangement joins TRBV6-1 to TRBJ1-3, with D tentatively TRBD1 (5 bases). CDR1 is MNHNS, CDR2 SASEGT, per germline. Trimming cost V 7 bases and J 0 bases, with 13 bases left between them. The CDR3 is made up of 15 amino acids. The CDR3 DNA reads TGTGCCAGCATAAGGGACGGAGCCTCTGGAAACACCATATATTTT. Amino acids: CASIRDGASGNTIYF.